The clone carrying this T cell receptor beta chain was seen only a few times. The germline V gene encodes CDR1 DFQATT and CDR2 SNEGSKA (reference sequence). This CDR3 has 15 amino acids. The V end lost 0 bases, the J end lost 2 bases, and 13 bases lay between the germline ends. TCRdb re-analysed the RT-PCR reads in MiXCR, keeping a single row per CDR3 protein. The data show more than 550,000 distinct CDR3 sequences, 11% to 15% seen once. Sequenced material: memory CD4+ T cells from blood. The chain carries TRBV20-1 and TRBJ2-5; D gene unclear. The source of this sequence is a female donor in good health, serving as a healthy control. The chain's CDR3 is CSARDPQRAQETQYF. The CDR3 DNA reads TGCAGTGCTAGAGATCCTCAACGGGCTCAAGAGACCCAGTACTTC.